The 9 T cell receptor beta chains presented below share a single source sample, sequenced in a study of blood T cell repertoires in COVID-19. Generated by immunoSEQ multiplex PCR, the TCRdb table keeps only in-frame clones and is missing some. The sample yields 190,000 or so clones, about 85% seen once. Sequenced: PBMCs or T cells enriched from blood (not recorded which). The receptors were sampled from a man aged 40-55 years who had recovered from COVID-19.

The rearrangement uses TRBV7-9 and TRBJ2-7, with 8 nucleotides matching TRBD1. The germline gives CDR1 SEHNR, CDR2 FQNEAQ (reference sequence). The J segment lost 4 bases and the V segment lost 4 bases, leaving 9 bases of the junction unmatched. CDR3 length: 15 amino acids. CDR3 residues: CASSSTGGPGYEQYF. As DNA, the CDR3 is TGTGCCAGCAGCTCTACAGGGGGTCCGGGGTACGAGCAGTACTTC.

The chain links TRBV14 to TRBJ2-7; tentative D call: TRBD1 (6 bases). The CDR3 covers 14 residues. The germline V gene has CDR1 SGHDN and CDR2 FVKESK. Trimming pared 3 bases from V and 6 bases from J, leaving 15 bases between. This chain's CDR3 is CASSQKNRVGEQYF. CDR3 in DNA: TGTGCCAGCAGCCAGAAGAACAGGGTTGGCGAGCAGTACTTC.

This rearrangement joins TRBV5-4 to TRBJ2-2; D perhaps matches TRBD1 (6 bases). CDR3 length equals 17 residues. Germline V gene data show CDR1 as SGHNT and CDR2 as YYREEE (reference sequence). The V and J ends lost 2 bases and 1 base respectively, with 15 bases between them. The DNA for the CDR3 is TGTGCCAGCAGCTTCCCACTTACGGGACAGAACACCGGGGAGCTGTTTTTT. As protein: CASSFPLTGQNTGELFF.

J is TRBJ2-7 and V is TRBV21-1; the table's TRBD2 call for D was not verified on the DNA. TRBV21-1 is classified as a pseudogene. CDR3 length equals 13 residues. CDR3 bases: TGTGCCAGCAGCAAATGTTTTCCGGGCGAGCAGTACTTC. It encodes CASSKCFPGEQYF.

This rearrangement joins TRBV2 to TRBJ1-4, with a weak D call TRBD1 (6 bases). The germline V and J ends were trimmed by 4 bases and 0 bases, with 9 bases remaining between them. This CDR3 comprises 15 residues. Germline CDR1 SNHLY, CDR2 FYNNEI. This CDR3 is CASSAYRATNEKLFF. The CDR3 DNA sequence: TGTGCCAGCAGTGCATACAGGGCAACTAATGAAAAACTGTTTTTT.

The chain carries TRBV10-2 and TRBJ1-2; no reliable D call. The CDR3 is 16 residues long. Trimming left V 7 bases short and J 4 bases short, with 22 bases between. Germline CDR1 and CDR2: WSHSY and SAAADI. CDR3 residues: CASKNSRNPSLYGYTF. In DNA, the CDR3 is TGCGCCAGCAAAAACAGCCGCAACCCAAGTCTCTATGGCTACACCTTC.

The chain joins TRBV15 to TRBJ2-7; TRBD1 aligns across 10 bases. From germline, CDR1 is LNHNV and CDR2 YYDKDF (reference sequence). The V and J ends lost 3 bases and 5 bases, in that order; junction bases with no gene match: 7. The CDR3 sequence is 15 residues long. The CDR3 region has the DNA TGTGCCACCAGCAGGGCCGGGACAGGGGCCCACGAGCAGTACTTC. This encodes CATSRAGTGAHEQYF. Full variable domain (missing parts from reference TRBV15 and TRBJ2-7): DAMVIQNPRYQVTQFGKPVTLSCSQTLNHNVMYWYQQKSSQAPKLLFHYYDKDFNNEADTPDNFQSRRPNTSFCFLDIRSPGLGDTAMYLCATSRAGTGAHEQYFGPGTRLTVT.

The chain carries TRBV5-1 and TRBJ2-2, with 10 bases that match TRBD2. V was clipped by 3 bases and J by 2 bases; unmatched bases: 7. CDR1 is SGHRS and CDR2 is YFSETQ in the germline V gene. The CDR3 is 17 residues long. The CDR3 coding sequence is TGCGCCAGCAGCTCCCCCCGACTAGCGGGTAACACCGGGGAGCTGTTTTTT. This sequence encodes CASSSPRLAGNTGELFF.

The chain carries TRBV6-2 or TRBV6-3 and TRBJ2-7, with D possibly being TRBD1 (5 bases). Germline V gene sequence: CDR1 MNHEY, CDR2 SVGEGT. The CDR3 spans 14 residues. V shed 2 bases and J shed 5 bases, with 13 bases lying between them. CDR3 sequence: CASSYRTPFDEQYF. In DNA, the CDR3 is TGTGCCAGCAGTTACCGGACACCGTTTGACGAGCAGTACTTC.